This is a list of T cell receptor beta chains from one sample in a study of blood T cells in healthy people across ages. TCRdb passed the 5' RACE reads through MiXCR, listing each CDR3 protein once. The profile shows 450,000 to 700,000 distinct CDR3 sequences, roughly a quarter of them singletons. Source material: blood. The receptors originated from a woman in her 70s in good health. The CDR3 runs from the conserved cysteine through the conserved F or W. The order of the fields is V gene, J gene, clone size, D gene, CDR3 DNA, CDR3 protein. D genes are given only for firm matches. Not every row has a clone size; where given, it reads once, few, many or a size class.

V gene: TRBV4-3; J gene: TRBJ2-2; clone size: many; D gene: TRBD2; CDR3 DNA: TGCGCCAGCAGCCACTTTAGCGGGGGGAAGACCGGGGAGCTGTTTTTT; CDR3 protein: CASSHFSGGKTGELFF
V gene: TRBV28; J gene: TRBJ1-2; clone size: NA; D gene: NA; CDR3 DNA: TGTGCCAGCAGTTCCGTGTCGGGGTGGCGGGGGAACTATGGCTACACCTTC; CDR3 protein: CASSSVSGWRGNYGYTF
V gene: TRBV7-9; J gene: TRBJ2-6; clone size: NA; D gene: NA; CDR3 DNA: TGTGCCAGCAGCTCTTGGCTTGGGGCCAACGTCCTGACTTTC; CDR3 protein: CASSSWLGANVLTF
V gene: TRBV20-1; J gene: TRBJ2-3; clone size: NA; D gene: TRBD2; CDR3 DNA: TGCAGTGCCACGGGACTAGCGGGGGTCACAGATACGCAGTATTTT; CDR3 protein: CSATGLAGVTDTQYF
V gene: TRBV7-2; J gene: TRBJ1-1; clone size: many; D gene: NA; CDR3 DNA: TGTGCCAGCAGCTTACAGACGAACACTGAAGCTTTCTTT; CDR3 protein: CASSLQTNTEAFF
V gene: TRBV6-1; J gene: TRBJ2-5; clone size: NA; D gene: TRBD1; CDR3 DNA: TGTGCCAGCAGTGGGGACAGGGTGCAAGAGACCCAGTACTTC; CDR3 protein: CASSGDRVQETQYF
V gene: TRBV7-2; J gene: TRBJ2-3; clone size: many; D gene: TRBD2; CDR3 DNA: TGTGCCAGCAGCTTAGCGCGGGGGGAGACAGATACGCAGTATTTT; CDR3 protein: CASSLARGETDTQYF
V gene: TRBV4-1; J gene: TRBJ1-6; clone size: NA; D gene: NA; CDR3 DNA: TGCGCCAGCAGCCAAGATCAGAACTCTTGGACCTATAATTCACCCCTCCACTTT; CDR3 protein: CASSQDQNSWTYNSPLHF
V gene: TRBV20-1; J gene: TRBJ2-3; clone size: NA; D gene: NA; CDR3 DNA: TGCAGTGCTAGTAGTCGGGACGGTGGCACAGATACGCAGTATTTT; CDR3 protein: CSASSRDGGTDTQYF
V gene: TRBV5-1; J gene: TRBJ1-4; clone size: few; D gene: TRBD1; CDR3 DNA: TGCGCCAGCAGCCAGGGACAGGGACAACTAACTGAAAAACTGTTTTTT; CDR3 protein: CASSQGQGQLTEKLFF
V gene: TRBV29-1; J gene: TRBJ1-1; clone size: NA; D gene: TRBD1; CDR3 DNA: TGCAGCGTGAGACAGGGAGGGACAGGTGAAGCTTTCTTT; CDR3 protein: CSVRQGGTGEAFF
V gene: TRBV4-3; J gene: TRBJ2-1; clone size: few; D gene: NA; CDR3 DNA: TGCGCCAGCAGCCAAGATTACGGGGAAAATGAGCAGTTCTTC; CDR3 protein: CASSQDYGENEQFF
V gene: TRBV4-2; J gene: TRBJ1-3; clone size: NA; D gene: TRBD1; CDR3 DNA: TGTGCCAGCAGCCTCGGGACAGCGTTTGGAAACACCATATATTTT; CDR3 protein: CASSLGTAFGNTIYF
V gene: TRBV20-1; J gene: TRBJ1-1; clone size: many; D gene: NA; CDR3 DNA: TGCAGTGCTACCCTACAGGGAGGAGGCACTGAAGCTTTCTTT; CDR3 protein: CSATLQGGGTEAFF
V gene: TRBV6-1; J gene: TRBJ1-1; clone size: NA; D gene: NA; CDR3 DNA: TGTGCCAGCAGTCGTGAACAGCTACGAAACACTGAAGCTTTCTTT; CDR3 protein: CASSREQLRNTEAFF
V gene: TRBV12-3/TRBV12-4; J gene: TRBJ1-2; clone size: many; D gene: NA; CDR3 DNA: TGTGCCAGCAGTTTATATGGCTACACCTTC; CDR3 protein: CASSLYGYTF
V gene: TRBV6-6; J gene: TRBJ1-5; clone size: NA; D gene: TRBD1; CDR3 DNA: TGTGCCAGCAGTTATTCCGACAGGGGCCATCAGCCCCAGCATTTT; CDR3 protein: CASSYSDRGHQPQHF
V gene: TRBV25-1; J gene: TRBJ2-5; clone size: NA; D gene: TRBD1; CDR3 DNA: TGTGCCAGCAGTGAGTCGGGACAGGGGGCTGTTGTGACCCAGTACTTC; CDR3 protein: CASSESGQGAVVTQYF
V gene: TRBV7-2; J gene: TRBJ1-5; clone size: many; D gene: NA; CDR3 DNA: TGTGCCAGCAGTCTGGGACAAGGCAATCAGCCCCAGCATTTT; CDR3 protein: CASSLGQGNQPQHF
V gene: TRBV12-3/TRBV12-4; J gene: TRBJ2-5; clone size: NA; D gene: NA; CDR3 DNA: TGTGCCAGCAGTTCATGGGACCTTACGGAGCAGTACTTC; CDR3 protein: CASSSWDLTEQYF
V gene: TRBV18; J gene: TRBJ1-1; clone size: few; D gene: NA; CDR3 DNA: TGTGCCAGCTCACCTTGGCCGGAGACTGAAGCTTTCTTT; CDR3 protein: CASSPWPETEAFF
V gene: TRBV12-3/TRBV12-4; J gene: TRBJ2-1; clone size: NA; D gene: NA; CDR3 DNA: TGTGCCAGCAGTCAGCCTGACAGGCGTGGTGAGCAGTTCTTC; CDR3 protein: CASSQPDRRGEQFF
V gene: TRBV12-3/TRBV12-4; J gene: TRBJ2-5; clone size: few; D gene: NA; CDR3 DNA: TGTGCCAGCAGTTTAAGTGACGGACAGACCCAGTACTTC; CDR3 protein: CASSLSDGQTQYF
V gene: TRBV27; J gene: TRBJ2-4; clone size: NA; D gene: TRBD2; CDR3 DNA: TGTGCCAGCAGCCCCCGGCCTAGCGGGGGAGGAGGGGCCAAAAACATTCAGTACTTC; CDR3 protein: CASSPRPSGGGGAKNIQYF
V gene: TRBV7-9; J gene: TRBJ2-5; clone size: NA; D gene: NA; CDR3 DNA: TGTGCCAGCAGCTGGACAGCGAAAGAGACCCAGTACTTC; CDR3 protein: CASSWTAKETQYF
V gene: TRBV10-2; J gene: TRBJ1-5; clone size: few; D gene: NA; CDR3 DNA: TGCGCCAGCAGTGTCTCGCGTTTGGATCAGCCCCAGCATTTT; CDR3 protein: CASSVSRLDQPQHF
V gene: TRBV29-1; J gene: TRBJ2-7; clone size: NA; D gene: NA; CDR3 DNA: TGCCGGGGGGCTGGAGCCGAGCAGTACTTC; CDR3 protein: CRGAGAEQYF
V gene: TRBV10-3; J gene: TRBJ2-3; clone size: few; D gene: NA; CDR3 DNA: TGTGCCATCAGTGATGGGGTGCGGAGCACAGATACGCAGTATTTT; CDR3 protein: CAISDGVRSTDTQYF
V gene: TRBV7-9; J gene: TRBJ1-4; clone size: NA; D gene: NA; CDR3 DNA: TGTGCCAGCAGCTTAGGCCGGGGTGGCAATGAAAAACTGTTTTTT; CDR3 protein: CASSLGRGGNEKLFF
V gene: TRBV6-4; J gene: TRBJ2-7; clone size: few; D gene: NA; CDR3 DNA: TGTGCCAGCATATTGAACCGGAACTACGAGCAGTACTTC; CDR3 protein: CASILNRNYEQYF
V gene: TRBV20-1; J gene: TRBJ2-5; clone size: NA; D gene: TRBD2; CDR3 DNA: TGCAGTGCTAGCTCCGGGACTACGCGCGAGGGGGAGACCCAGTACTTC; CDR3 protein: CSASSGTTREGETQYF
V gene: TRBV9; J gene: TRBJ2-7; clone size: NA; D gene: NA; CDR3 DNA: TGTGCCAGCAGCGTAGGTGGGACAAACACCTACGAGCAGTACTTC; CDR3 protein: CASSVGGTNTYEQYF
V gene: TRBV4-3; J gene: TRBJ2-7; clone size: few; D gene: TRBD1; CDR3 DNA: TGCGCCAGCAGCCAAAAGGGACAGAGCTCCTACGAGCAGTACTTC; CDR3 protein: CASSQKGQSSYEQYF
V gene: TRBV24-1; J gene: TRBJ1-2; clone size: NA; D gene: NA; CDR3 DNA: TGTGCCACCAGTGATTCCCGGACTAACTATGGCTACACCTTC; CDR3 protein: CATSDSRTNYGYTF
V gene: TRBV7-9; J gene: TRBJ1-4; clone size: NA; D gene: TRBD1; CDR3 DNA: TGTGCCAGCAGCCAGGACAGGCGAAATGAAAAACTGTTTTTT; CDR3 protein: CASSQDRRNEKLFF
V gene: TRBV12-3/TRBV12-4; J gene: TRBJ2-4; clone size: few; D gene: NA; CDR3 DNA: TGTGCCAGCAGTTTACCCGAAGGTGCCAAAAACATTCAGTACTTC; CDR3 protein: CASSLPEGAKNIQYF
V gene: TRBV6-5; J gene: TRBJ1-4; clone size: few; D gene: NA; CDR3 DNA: TGTGCCAGCAGTTCCGCAGGGGCCGGTGAAAAACTGTTTTTT; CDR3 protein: CASSSAGAGEKLFF
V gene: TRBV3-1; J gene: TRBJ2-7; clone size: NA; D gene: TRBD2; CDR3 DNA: TGTGCCAGCAGCCAGCTCGGGGGGAGAGAGCAGTACTTC; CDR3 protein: CASSQLGGREQYF
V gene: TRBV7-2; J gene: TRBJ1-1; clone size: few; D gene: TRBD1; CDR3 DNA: TGTGCCAGCAGCCGGCGGGACAGGGGCCCACCTACACTTGAAGCTTTCTTT; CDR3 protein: CASSRRDRGPPTLEAFF
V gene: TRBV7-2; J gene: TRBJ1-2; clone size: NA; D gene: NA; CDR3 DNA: TGTGCCAGCAGCTCTAGGACCCAAGGAGGTTTGCCCACCTTC; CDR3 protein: CASSSRTQGGLPTF
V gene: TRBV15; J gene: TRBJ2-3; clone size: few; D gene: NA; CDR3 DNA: TGTGCCACCAGCACAAGGGATCATACGCAGTATTTT; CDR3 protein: CATSTRDHTQYF
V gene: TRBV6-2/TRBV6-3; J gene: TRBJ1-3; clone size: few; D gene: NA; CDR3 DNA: TGTGCCAGCAGCCGGGGGGCTGGAAACACCATATATTTT; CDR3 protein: CASSRGAGNTIYF
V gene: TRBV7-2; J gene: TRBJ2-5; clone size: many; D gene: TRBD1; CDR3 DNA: TGTGCCAGCAGCTTAGCGAGGGACAGGGTAAAGACCCAGTACTTC; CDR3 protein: CASSLARDRVKTQYF
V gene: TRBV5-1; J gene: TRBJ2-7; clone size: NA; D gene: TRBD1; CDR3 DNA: TGCGCCAGCAGCTTGGGGGGGACAGGGTCCTCCTACGAGCAGTACTTC; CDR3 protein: CASSLGGTGSSYEQYF
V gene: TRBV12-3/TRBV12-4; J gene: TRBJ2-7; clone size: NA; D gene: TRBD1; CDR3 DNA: TGTGCCAGCAGGGGACAGGGGCAGCACGAGCAGTACTTC; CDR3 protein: CASRGQGQHEQYF
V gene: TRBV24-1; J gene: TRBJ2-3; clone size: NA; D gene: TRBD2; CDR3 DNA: TGTGCCACCAGTGACGGGACTAGCGGGGGTATGGCAGATACGCAGTATTTT; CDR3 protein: CATSDGTSGGMADTQYF
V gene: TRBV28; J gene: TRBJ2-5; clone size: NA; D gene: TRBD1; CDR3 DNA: TGTGCCGGCACCCCGACAGGGGGCTCGTTTGGTACGACCCAGTACTTC; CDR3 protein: CAGTPTGGSFGTTQYF
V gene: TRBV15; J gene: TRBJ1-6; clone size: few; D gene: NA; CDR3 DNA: TGTGCCACCAGCAGAGAGCAGGGTGTCGGTAATTCACCCCTCCACTTT; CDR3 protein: CATSREQGVGNSPLHF
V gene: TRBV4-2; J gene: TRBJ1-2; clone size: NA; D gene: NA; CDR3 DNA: TGTGCCAGCAGCCAAGCCAAGGGTGGCGGTGGCTACACCTTC; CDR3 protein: CASSQAKGGGGYTF
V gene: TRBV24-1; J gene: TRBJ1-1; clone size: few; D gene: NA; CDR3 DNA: TGTGCCACCAGCGCCGGACAGGAAGCTTTCTTT; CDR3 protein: CATSAGQEAFF
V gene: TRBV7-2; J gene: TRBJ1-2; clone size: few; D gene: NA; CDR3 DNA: TGTGCCAGCAGCTTAACCGCCGAAGGCTACACCTTC; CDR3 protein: CASSLTAEGYTF
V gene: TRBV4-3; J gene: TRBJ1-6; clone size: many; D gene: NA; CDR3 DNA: TGCGCCAGCAGCCAAGAAGGGTCACCCCTCCACTTT; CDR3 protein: CASSQEGSPLHF
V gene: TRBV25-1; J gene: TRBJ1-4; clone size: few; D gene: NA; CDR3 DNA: TGTGCCAGCAGTCTCTCAGTGAAAAATGAAAAACTGTTTTTT; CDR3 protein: CASSLSVKNEKLFF
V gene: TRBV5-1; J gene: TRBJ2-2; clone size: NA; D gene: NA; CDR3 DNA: TGCGCCAGCAGCTCATCGGGAGTGGTCAGGGAGCTGTTTTTT; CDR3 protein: CASSSSGVVRELFF
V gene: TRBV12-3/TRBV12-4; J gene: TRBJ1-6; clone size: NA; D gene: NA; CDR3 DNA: TGTGCCAGCAGTCCACGACAGGCGGCAGGAGGTTCACCCCTCCACTTT; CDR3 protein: CASSPRQAAGGSPLHF
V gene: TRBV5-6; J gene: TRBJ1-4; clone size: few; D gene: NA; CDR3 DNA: TGTGCCAGCAGCTTCGGCAGGGTCGATGAAAAACTGTTTTTT; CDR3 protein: CASSFGRVDEKLFF